The rows below give T cell receptor beta chains drawn from one sample of a study of metastatic and nonmetastatic thyroid tumors. TCRdb called clones again from the PCR reads with MiXCR. This sample carries fewer than 12,000 clones, roughly 28% of them seen once, and the ten largest clones take about 10%. The sequencing input was tumor tissue. Every receptor here comes from a male donor with papillary thyroid cancer or a benign thyroid nodule (not recorded which). Some clones in this sample may be carry-over from other donors' samples. CDR3s include the opening cysteine and the closing phenylalanine or tryptophan. Each record gives: clone size, D gene, V gene, J gene, CDR3 length, CDR3 protein, CDR3 DNA. D genes are given only for firm matches. Clone size is given for some rows only: seen once, a few or many times, or a class if the clone is expanded.

size: medium-sized
D: -
V: TRBV11-3
J: TRBJ2-1
length: 14
CDR3: CASSFTGTYNEQFF
DNA: TGTGCCAGCAGCTTTACAGGGACCTACAATGAGCAGTTCTTC

size: -
D: TRBD1
V: TRBV13
J: TRBJ2-3
length: 19
CDR3: CASQLRLNRGTFITDTQYF
DNA: TGTGCCAGCCAACTGCGGCTCAACAGGGGGACGTTTATAACAGATACGCAGTATTTT

size: medium-sized
D: -
V: TRBV9
J: TRBJ1-6
length: 16
CDR3: CASSLTADPYNSPLHF
DNA: TGTGCCAGCAGTCTCACAGCTGACCCGTATAATTCACCCCTCCACTTT

size: -
D: TRBD2
V: TRBV20-1
J: TRBJ2-1
length: 15
CDR3: CSDSPWTSGYNEQFF
DNA: TGCAGTGATTCTCCCTGGACTAGCGGTTACAATGAGCAGTTCTTC

size: many
D: TRBD2
V: TRBV25-1
J: TRBJ2-1
length: 16
CDR3: CASTEGAGGPRNEQFF
DNA: TGTGCCAGCACAGAGGGAGCGGGAGGCCCGCGGAATGAGCAGTTCTTC

size: many
D: -
V: TRBV19
J: TRBJ2-2
length: 15
CDR3: CASRETGRGTGELFF
DNA: TGTGCCAGTAGAGAGACAGGGAGGGGGACCGGGGAGCTGTTTTTT

size: many
D: -
V: TRBV5-5
J: TRBJ1-5
length: 15
CDR3: CASSLTGRGNQPQHF
DNA: TGTGCCAGCAGCTTGACTGGACGAGGCAATCAGCCCCAGCATTTT

size: many
D: TRBD2
V: TRBV3-1
J: TRBJ2-3
length: 18
CDR3: CASSLTRETSGRMDTQYF
DNA: TGTGCCAGCAGCCTGACTCGGGAGACTAGCGGGAGAATGGATACGCAGTATTTT

size: many
D: -
V: TRBV25-1
J: TRBJ1-5
length: 14
CDR3: CASSESEGGEPQHF
DNA: TGTGCCAGCAGTGAATCCGAGGGGGGAGAGCCCCAGCATTTT

size: -
D: TRBD2
V: TRBV20-1
J: TRBJ2-1
length: 15
CDR3: CSARDSGAGVHEQFF
DNA: TGCAGTGCTAGAGATAGCGGAGCGGGAGTTCATGAGCAGTTCTTC

size: -
D: TRBD1
V: TRBV15
J: TRBJ1-2
length: 19
CDR3: CATSRDYGRDRGRNYGYTF
DNA: TGTGCCACCAGCAGAGATTATGGGCGTGACAGGGGAAGAAACTATGGCTACACCTTC

size: -
D: -
V: TRBV18
J: TRBJ1-2
length: 14
CDR3: CASSPPSGGMSYTF
DNA: TGTGCCAGCTCACCACCGTCGGGGGGCATGAGCTACACCTTC

size: medium-sized
D: TRBD2
V: TRBV10-3
J: TRBJ2-1
length: 15
CDR3: CAISENGGAVDEQFF
DNA: TGTGCCATCAGTGAGAACGGGGGGGCGGTTGATGAGCAGTTCTTC

size: few
D: -
V: TRBV27
J: TRBJ2-7
length: 13
CDR3: CASRPETSYEQYF
DNA: TGTGCCAGCAGACCAGAGACAAGTTACGAGCAGTACTTC

size: -
D: -
V: TRBV28
J: TRBJ2-1
length: 19
CDR3: CASSLLASGGMQFGNEQFF
DNA: TGTGCCAGCAGTTTACTAGCGAGCGGCGGTATGCAGTTTGGGAATGAGCAGTTCTTC

size: few
D: TRBD1
V: TRBV6-5
J: TRBJ2-7
length: 16
CDR3: CASSYTHGTGNYEQYF
DNA: TGTGCCAGCAGTTACACCCACGGGACAGGTAACTACGAGCAGTACTTC